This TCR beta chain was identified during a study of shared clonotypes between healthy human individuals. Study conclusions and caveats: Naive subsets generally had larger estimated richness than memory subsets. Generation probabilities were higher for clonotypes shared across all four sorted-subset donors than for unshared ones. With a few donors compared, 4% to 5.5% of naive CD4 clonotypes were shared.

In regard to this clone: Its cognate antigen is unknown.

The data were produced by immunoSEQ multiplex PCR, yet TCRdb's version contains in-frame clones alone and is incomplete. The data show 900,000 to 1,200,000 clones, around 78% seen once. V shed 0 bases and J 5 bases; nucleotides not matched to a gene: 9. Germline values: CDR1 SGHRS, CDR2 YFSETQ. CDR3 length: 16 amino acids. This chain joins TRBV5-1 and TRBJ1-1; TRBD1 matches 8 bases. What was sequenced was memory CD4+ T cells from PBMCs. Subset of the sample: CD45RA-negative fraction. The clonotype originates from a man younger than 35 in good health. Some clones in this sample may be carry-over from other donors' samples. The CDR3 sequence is CASSLGGRGRLTEAFF. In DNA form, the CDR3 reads TGCGCCAGCAGCTTGGGTGGCAGGGGGCGTTTAACTGAAGCTTTCTTT.